These T cell receptor beta chains were read from a single sample in a study of early T cells in non-severe SARS-CoV-2 infection. One entry per CDR3 protein, called by TCRdb with MiXCR from the 5' RACE reads. This table holds over 70,000 distinct CDR3 sequences, roughly 15% found once. Material: whole blood, obtained at baseline. The receptors come from an adult who was a healthcare worker with PCR-confirmed SARS-CoV-2 infection or an uninfected control (not recorded which). Each CDR3 is given with its conserved first and last residue. The D gene is left open where the match is weak. Clone size is stated in some rows and not others, as once, few, many or a class when expanded.

TRBV2,NA,NA,TRBJ2-6,CASSENLGSGANVLTF,TGTGCCAGCAGTGAAAATCTCGGCTCTGGGGCCAACGTCCTGACTTTC
TRBV7-6,few,NA,TRBJ2-5,CASSLARPAAQYF,TGTGCCAGCAGTTTAGCACGACCCGCGGCCCAGTACTTC
TRBV9,NA,NA,TRBJ2-5,CASSVGPTSETQYF,TGTGCCAGCAGCGTAGGACCCACTAGCGAGACCCAGTACTTC
TRBV21-1,NA,NA,TRBJ1-2,CASSKPGQPSGYTF,TGTGCCAGCAGCAAACCGGGACAGCCTTCTGGCTACACCTTC
TRBV5-1,NA,NA,TRBJ2-7,CASSLANEQYF,TGCGCCAGCAGCTTGGCAAATGAGCAGTACTTC
TRBV20-1,many,NA,TRBJ2-5,CSARWGQGKETQYF,TGCAGTGCTAGGTGGGGCCAGGGAAAAGAGACCCAGTACTTC
TRBV20-1,many,TRBD2,TRBJ2-3,CSAILASGLTDTQYF,TGCAGTGCTATTTTAGCTAGCGGGTTGACAGATACGCAGTATTTT
TRBV12-3/TRBV12-4,many,NA,TRBJ2-3,CASSYAWGTDTQYF,TGTGCCAGCAGTTACGCGTGGGGCACAGATACGCAGTATTTT
TRBV12-3/TRBV12-4,few,TRBD1,TRBJ1-5,CASSSGTGVGQPQHF,TGTGCCAGCAGTTCCGGGACAGGGGTCGGGCAGCCCCAGCATTTT
TRBV7-7,NA,NA,TRBJ1-1,CASSKGVNTEAFF,TGTGCCAGCTCAAAAGGGGTGAACACTGAAGCTTTCTTT
TRBV20-1,NA,NA,TRBJ2-1,CSARVHRSYNEQFF,TGCAGTGCTAGAGTACACCGCTCCTACAATGAGCAGTTCTTC
TRBV6-2/TRBV6-3,NA,TRBD2,TRBJ2-1,CASSPLGLAGGNEQFF,TGTGCCAGCAGTCCCCTCGGACTAGCGGGAGGGAATGAGCAGTTCTTC
TRBV7-3,NA,NA,TRBJ2-1,CASSSQGTVGYNEQFF,TGTGCCAGCAGCTCCCAGGGAACGGTGGGATACAATGAGCAGTTCTTC
TRBV5-6,few,NA,TRBJ2-3,CASSPTIPSDTQYF,TGTGCCAGCAGCCCAACAATTCCCTCCGATACGCAGTATTTT
TRBV4-1,few,TRBD1,TRBJ1-5,CASSPGQGSNQPQHF,TGCGCCAGCAGCCCCGGACAGGGTAGCAATCAGCCCCAGCATTTT
TRBV6-6,few,NA,TRBJ2-1,CASKLVASNEQFF,TGTGCCAGCAAGTTGGTAGCTTCCAATGAGCAGTTCTTC
TRBV20-1,NA,TRBD1,TRBJ1-2,CSASLTGNGYTF,TGCAGTGCTAGCCTGACAGGGAATGGCTACACCTTC
TRBV3-1,few,TRBD2,TRBJ2-3,CASSQEYVAGGTDTQYF,TGTGCCAGCAGCCAAGAGTATGTAGCGGGGGGCACAGATACGCAGTATTTT
TRBV5-6,NA,NA,TRBJ2-1,CASSFSDEQFF,TGTGCCAGCAGCTTTAGCGATGAGCAGTTCTTC
TRBV5-1,NA,NA,TRBJ2-1,CASSLNLRAVTYNEQFF,TGCGCCAGCAGCTTGAACTTACGGGCAGTTACCTACAATGAGCAGTTCTTC
TRBV7-2,few,NA,TRBJ2-4,CASSLPPTKNIQYF,TGTGCCAGCAGCTTACCTCCAACCAAAAACATTCAGTACTTC
TRBV4-2,many,NA,TRBJ2-5,CASSQPLGGGWAQYF,TGTGCCAGCAGCCAACCACTAGGGGGGGGATGGGCCCAGTACTTC
TRBV7-6,few,TRBD2,TRBJ2-1,CASSGRSGRVSEQFF,TGTGCCAGCAGCGGTCGGAGCGGGAGGGTCTCGGAGCAGTTCTTC
TRBV7-3,few,NA,TRBJ2-1,CASSLQRVNEQFF,TGTGCCAGCAGCTTACAACGAGTCAATGAGCAGTTCTTC
TRBV5-1,few,NA,TRBJ1-1,CASRFDRDTEAFF,TGCGCCAGCAGATTTGACCGAGACACTGAAGCTTTCTTT
TRBV27,NA,TRBD1,TRBJ2-1,CASRLQGANEQFF,TGTGCCAGCAGACTACAGGGGGCCAATGAGCAGTTCTTC
TRBV19,few,NA,TRBJ2-7,CASSRSISYEQYF,TGTGCCAGTAGTAGATCTATCTCCTACGAGCAGTACTTC
TRBV20-1,NA,NA,TRBJ2-5,CSARDTGYETQYF,TGCAGTGCTAGAGATACAGGATACGAGACCCAGTACTTC
TRBV7-9,few,TRBD1,TRBJ2-7,CASSSPGQGDLQYF,TGTGCCAGCAGCTCTCCGGGACAGGGGGATCTGCAGTACTTC
TRBV5-1,few,TRBD2,TRBJ2-3,CASSWPLAGGSTDTQYF,TGCGCCAGCAGCTGGCCCTTAGCGGGGGGTAGCACAGATACGCAGTATTTT
TRBV29-1,few,NA,TRBJ1-2,CSVEVLGLANYGYTF,TGCAGCGTTGAAGTCCTCGGATTAGCTAACTATGGCTACACCTTC
TRBV6-5,NA,NA,TRBJ2-1,CASSTTGTHQFF,TGTGCCAGCAGTACCACCGGGACCCACCAGTTCTTC
TRBV11-2,NA,NA,TRBJ2-1,CASSLDRNNEQFF,TGTGCCAGCAGCTTAGATCGGAACAATGAGCAGTTCTTC
TRBV25-1,many,NA,TRBJ2-7,CASPLLRPEYF,TGTGCCAGTCCTCTCTTACGACCGGAGTACTTC
TRBV18,few,NA,TRBJ2-7,CASSPPSGGHYEQYF,TGTGCCAGCTCACCACCGTCCGGAGGTCATTACGAGCAGTACTTC
TRBV5-1,NA,NA,TRBJ2-1,CASTGTGLSYNEQFF,TGCGCCAGCACGGGTACAGGCCTCTCCTACAATGAGCAGTTCTTC
TRBV5-1,NA,NA,TRBJ2-1,CASSVQVNEQFF,TGCGCCAGCAGCGTACAGGTCAATGAGCAGTTCTTC
TRBV4-1,NA,TRBD1,TRBJ2-1,CASSQGTGYEQFF,TGCGCCAGCAGCCAGGGGACAGGGTATGAGCAGTTCTTC
TRBV7-6,NA,TRBD2,TRBJ2-2,CASSLVPSGRALTGELFF,TGTGCCAGCAGCTTAGTCCCTAGCGGGAGGGCTCTCACCGGGGAGCTGTTTTTT
TRBV6-1,NA,NA,TRBJ2-6,CASSERGGPSGANVLTF,TGTGCCAGCAGTGAAAGGGGGGGCCCGTCTGGGGCCAACGTCCTGACTTTC
TRBV20-1,many,NA,TRBJ2-5,CSAPGGWQETQYF,TGCAGTGCTCCTGGGGGGTGGCAAGAGACCCAGTACTTC
TRBV28,NA,TRBD1,TRBJ1-4,CASSLSGGQKLFF,TGTGCCAGCAGCCTATCAGGGGGCCAAAAACTGTTTTTT
TRBV25-1,few,TRBD1,TRBJ1-4,CASSPDRGLGEKLFF,TGTGCCAGCAGTCCCGACAGGGGGCTTGGTGAAAAACTGTTTTTT
TRBV5-1,few,TRBD2,TRBJ2-7,CASSLSGTSGGEQYF,TGCGCCAGCAGCCTTAGCGGGACTAGCGGGGGAGAGCAGTACTTC
TRBV24-1,many,NA,TRBJ2-1,CATSDWGSEQFF,TGTGCCACCAGTGATTGGGGGAGTGAGCAGTTCTTC
TRBV11-2,NA,NA,TRBJ2-7,CASSLAAAYYEQYF,TGTGCCAGCAGCTTAGCCGCCGCCTACTACGAGCAGTACTTC
TRBV11-1,NA,NA,TRBJ2-3,CASSSQGVQALDTQYF,TGTGCCAGCAGCTCCCAGGGAGTCCAAGCACTGGATACGCAGTATTTT
TRBV3-1,many,TRBD2,TRBJ2-3,CASSLRTSGDTDTQYF,TGTGCCAGCAGCCTCCGGACTAGCGGGGACACAGATACGCAGTATTTT
TRBV24-1,few,TRBD2,TRBJ2-1,CATSDFRTSGFLSEQFF,TGTGCCACCAGTGACTTCCGGACTAGCGGGTTTTTATCTGAGCAGTTCTTC
TRBV7-9,many,NA,TRBJ1-2,CASSLQSGLDGYTF,TGTGCCAGCAGCTTACAATCAGGTCTCGATGGCTACACCTTC